The 27 T cell receptor beta chains given below trace back to one sample, sequenced in a study of cytotoxic CD8 clonotypes in ibrutinib-treated CLL. Sequenced by immunoSEQ multiplex PCR; TCRdb stores in-frame clones only, minus some. The sample has a few hundred thousand clones; under 80% are singletons. Sequencing used PBMCs, obtained after 24 months of ibrutinib treatment. The receptors originated from a human donor with chronic lymphocytic leukemia.

The V gene is TRBV7-9, the J gene TRBJ2-7; 8 bases are shared with TRBD2. There are 16 residues in the CDR3. Germline V gene data show CDR1 as SEHNR and CDR2 as FQNEAQ (reference sequence). Trimming at V came to 1 base and at J to 3 bases, leaving 8 bases not matched to a gene. The CDR3 is CASSLVERERSYEQYF. CDR3 nucleotides: TGTGCCAGCAGCTTAGTCGAGCGGGAGAGGAGCTACGAGCAGTACTTC.

J is TRBJ1-1 and V is TRBV27; D remains ambiguous. V shed 5 bases and J shed 7 bases, with 20 bases lying between them. CDR1 MNHEY and CDR2 SMNVEV come from the germline V gene (reference sequence). The CDR3 has 15 amino acids. The CDR3 here is CASSPRFYLGDEAFF. The CDR3 bases are TGTGCCAGCAGTCCTCGATTCTACCTTGGGGATGAAGCTTTCTTT.

The chain uses TRBV29-1 and TRBJ2-2; 11 bases fit TRBD2. V was pared by 6 bases and J by 4 bases, with 4 bases of the junction left unmatched. The CDR3 covers 14 residues. Germline CDR1 is SQVTM and CDR2 is ANQGSEA. The CDR3 region is CSVTSGSSTGELFF. The CDR3 DNA reads TGCAGCGTCACTAGCGGGAGCAGCACCGGGGAGCTGTTTTTT.

This clone showed up just once. This chain joins TRBV5-4 and TRBJ1-2; maybe TRBD1 (6 bases). Germline V gene lookup returns CDR1 SGHNT and CDR2 YYREEE (reference sequence). CDR3 length: 16 residues. The V end was cut by 3 bases, the J end by 6 bases, with 21 bases between. CDR3 in amino acids: CASSSGLRGPKDGYTF. The CDR3, as DNA: TGTGCCAGCAGCTCCGGTCTTCGGGGGCCAAAGGATGGCTACACCTTC. The full variable domain, in which reference TRBV5-4 and TRBJ1-2 provide the parts outside the CDR3, is ETGVTQSPTHLIKTRGQQVTLRCSSQSGHNTVSWYQQALGQGPQFIFQYYREEENGRGNFPPRFSGLQFPNYSSELNVNALELDDSALYLCASSSGLRGPKDGYTFGSGTRLTVV.

The J gene is TRBJ2-7, the V gene TRBV9; the match to TRBD2 covers 7 bases. With 6 bases clipped from V and 1 base from J, the junction kept 4 bases outside the gene matches. CDR1 is SGDLS, CDR2 YYNGEE, per germline. This CDR3 is 13 amino acids long. The CDR3 DNA follows: TGTGCCAGCAATCGGGGGGATTCCTACGAGCAGTACTTC. This sequence encodes CASNRGDSYEQYF.

The V call is TRBV27, the J call TRBJ2-2; D remains ambiguous. Trimming took 3 bases from V and 1 from J, leaving 12 bases between them. This CDR3 spans 16 amino acids. Germline V CDR1 and CDR2: MNHEY, SMNVEV (reference sequence). The CDR3 loop is CASSLSGRLNTGELFF. Here the CDR3 DNA reads TGTGCCAGCAGTTTGTCCGGACGGCTGAACACCGGGGAGCTGTTTTTT.

This clone occurred once. J is TRBJ1-3 and V is TRBV27, with D tentatively TRBD1 (6 bases). Trimming removed 4 bases from V and 4 bases from J, with 17 bases in between. The V gene's germline CDR1 is MNHEY and CDR2 SMNVEV (reference sequence). The CDR3 has 16 amino acids. Here the CDR3 DNA reads TGTGCCAGCAGTTCCCTTAGGGGGTCTATGGGAAACACCATATATTTT. Its protein product is CASSSLRGSMGNTIYF.

The chain uses TRBV2 and TRBJ2-1; 11 nucleotides agree with TRBD2. V was pared by 6 bases and J by 6 bases, with 4 bases of the junction left unmatched. Looked up from germline, CDR1 is SNHLY and CDR2 is FYNNEI. This CDR3 contains 14 residues. CDR3 sequence: CASRAGTSGNEQFF. The CDR3 bases are TGTGCCAGCAGAGCCGGGACTAGCGGCAATGAGCAGTTCTTC.

V and J are TRBV4-1 and TRBJ2-1, with TRBD2 matching over 11 bases. The CDR3 is made up of 16 amino acids. The germline V gene has CDR1 MGHRA and CDR2 YSYEKL. J lost 9 bases, V lost 1 base, and 8 bases had no gene match. In DNA form, the CDR3 reads TGCGCCAGCAGCCAAGGTGCACTAGCGGGAGTTTTTGAGCAGTTCTTC. Translation gives CASSQGALAGVFEQFF.

This clone was observed a few times. The genes are TRBV7-3 and TRBJ2-1; perhaps TRBD1 as D (7 bases). Per the germline V gene, CDR1 is SGHTA and CDR2 is FQGTGA. The CDR3 length is 16 residues. V was cut by 1 base and J by 5 bases, with 15 bases left in between. The CDR3 nucleotides read TGTGCCAGCAGCTTAAGCGGGACAGCTAACAACAATGAGCAGTTCTTC. It is translated as CASSLSGTANNNEQFF.

This chain links TRBV30 with TRBJ2-3; 10 nucleotides match TRBD2. This CDR3 has 15 amino acids. V shed 2 bases, J shed 3 bases, and the junction held 5 bases outside the gene matches. Germline CDR1 and CDR2: GTSNPN and SVGIG (reference sequence). CDR3 amino acids: CAWSLLAGVTDTQYF. The CDR3 nucleotides are TGTGCCTGGAGTCTCCTAGCGGGAGTAACAGATACGCAGTATTTT.

This chain connects TRBV28 to TRBJ2-2, with a possible D match to TRBD2 (6 bases). Germline loops: CDR1 MDHEN, CDR2 SYDVKM. V was shortened by 10 bases and J by 1 base, with 10 bases between the two germline ends. The CDR3 runs to 13 residues. CDR3 sequence: CAIFSGNTGELFF. The CDR3 bases are TGTGCCATCTTTAGCGGGAACACCGGGGAGCTGTTTTTT.

The genes are TRBV4-3 and TRBJ2-3; TRBD2 aligns across 13 bases. Per germline, CDR1 LGHNA and CDR2 YSLEER. CDR3 length: 16 amino acids. J was trimmed by 1 base and V by 4 bases; bases with no gene match: 2. The chain's CDR3 is CASSLGTSGGTDTQYF. Here the CDR3 DNA reads TGCGCCAGCAGCCTCGGGACTAGCGGGGGCACAGATACGCAGTATTTT.

J is TRBJ1-1 and V is TRBV18; D unclear. V shed 5 bases and J shed 1 base, with 8 bases lying between them. The CDR3 is made up of 13 amino acids. CDR1 and CDR2 from the germline V gene are KGHSH and LQKENI. The CDR3 DNA is TGTGCCAGCTCAGCTCGGGGGAACACTGAAGCTTTCTTT. Translation gives CASSARGNTEAFF. Variable domain in full (rest from reference TRBV18 and TRBJ1-1): NAGVMQNPRHLVRRRGQEARLRCSPMKGHSHVYWYRQLPEEGLKFMVYLQKENIIDESGMPKERFSAEFPKEGPSILRIQQVVRGDSAAYFCASSARGNTEAFFGQGTRLTVV.

This rearrangement joins TRBV13 to TRBJ1-5; D possibly corresponds to TRBD1 (5 bases). The germline gives CDR1 PRHDT, CDR2 FYEKMQ (reference sequence). The length of the CDR3 is 16 residues. Trimming took 2 bases from V and 1 from J, leaving 12 bases between them. CDR3 amino acids: CASSLSAGRSNQPQHF. Written as DNA, the CDR3 is TGTGCCAGCAGCTTATCAGCAGGGCGAAGCAATCAGCCCCAGCATTTT.

This chain connects TRBV4-3 to TRBJ2-5; D is unresolved. CDR3 length: 14 residues. V was shortened by 1 base and J by 5 bases, with 11 bases between the two germline ends. CDR1 and CDR2 (germline): LGHNA, YSLEER. CDR3 in amino acids: CASSQGSPQETQYF. DNA for the CDR3: TGCGCCAGCAGCCAAGGTTCGCCTCAGGAGACCCAGTACTTC.

This chain uses TRBV12-5 with TRBJ2-5; TRBD1 is a possible D gene (6 bases). The CDR3 runs 13 residues. V was clipped by 5 bases and J by 4 bases, with 11 bases between them. Germline CDR1 reads LGHNT; CDR2 reads FRNRAP. As DNA, the CDR3 is TGTGCTAGTGGTAAGGACAGTTCAGAGACCCAGTACTTC. It yields the protein CASGKDSSETQYF.

This chain joins TRBV11-2 and TRBJ2-7; TRBD2 aligns across 11 bases. V was pared by 3 bases and J by 2 bases, with 3 bases of the junction left unmatched. CDR1 is SGHAT, CDR2 FQNNGV, per germline. The CDR3 covers 15 residues. The CDR3: CASSLSGLAAYEQYF. The CDR3 DNA reads as TGTGCCAGCAGCTTGTCGGGACTAGCGGCCTACGAGCAGTACTTC.

The chain is built from TRBV4-3 and TRBJ1-2; 7 bases align to TRBD1. Looked up from germline, CDR1 is LGHNA and CDR2 is YSLEER. Losses at the gene ends were 1 base for V and 8 bases for J; bases not matched to a gene: 10. This CDR3 comprises 15 residues. DNA of the CDR3: TGCGCCAGCAGCCAAGTTCCCCAGGGGGTAGGGGGCTACACCTTC. Residues: CASSQVPQGVGGYTF.

The rearrangement links TRBV6-6 to TRBJ2-7; D ambiguous. The germline CDR1 and CDR2 sequences are MNHNY and SVGAGI (reference sequence). V was cut by 6 bases and J by 2 bases, with 8 bases left in between. This CDR3 spans 12 amino acids. CDR3 DNA sequence: TGTGCCAGCAGCCCCTCGACCTACGAGCAGTACTTC. Amino acid sequence: CASSPSTYEQYF.

J is TRBJ2-3 and V is TRBV19; 7 bases are shared with TRBD1. The ends lost 3 bases at V and 5 bases at J; junction bases unmatched: 11. The CDR3 loop spans 16 amino acids. In germline, CDR1 is LNHDA, CDR2 SQIVND (reference sequence). The CDR3 nucleotides read TGTGCCAGTAGTATTGGGACAGTCAATTTAGGAGATACGCAGTATTTT. Encoded protein: CASSIGTVNLGDTQYF. Complete variable domain (other parts from reference TRBV19 and TRBJ2-3): DGGITQSPKYLFRKEGQNVTLSCEQNLNHDAMYWYRQDPGQGLRLIYYSQIVNDFQKGDIAEGYSVSREKKESFPLTVTSAQKNPTAFYLCASSIGTVNLGDTQYFGPGTRLTVL.

The J gene is TRBJ2-2, the V gene TRBV4-2; D possibly corresponds to TRBD2 (5 bases). V shed 0 bases and J shed 0 bases, with 11 bases lying between them. Germline CDR1 reads LGHNA; CDR2 reads YNFKEQ. CDR3 length: 17 amino acids. DNA for the CDR3: TGTGCCAGCAGCCAAGATATCGGGGTAGCGAACACCGGGGAGCTGTTTTTT. Translated, it gives CASSQDIGVANTGELFF.

V and J are TRBV19 and TRBJ2-3, with 7 positions matching TRBD2. The J segment lost 1 base and the V segment lost 6 bases, leaving 4 bases of the junction unmatched. This CDR3 is 14 amino acids long. The germline V gene has CDR1 LNHDA and CDR2 SQIVND (reference sequence). DNA for the CDR3: TGTGCCAGTAGCGCTGGGGGGGGCACAGATACGCAGTATTTT. Protein: CASSAGGGTDTQYF.

The chain combines TRBV30 with TRBJ2-2; D not certain. The germline V gene encodes CDR1 GTSNPN and CDR2 SVGIG (reference sequence). This CDR3 has 15 residues. Trimming removed 6 bases from V and 0 bases from J, with 14 bases in between. DNA for the CDR3: TGTGCCTGTTTACTAAACAGCGCGAACACCGGGGAGCTGTTTTTT. Protein sequence: CACLLNSANTGELFF.

This clone was counted a few times. The V and J genes are TRBV7-2 and TRBJ2-3; 13 bases are a match to TRBD2. Germline loops: CDR1 SGHTA, CDR2 FQGNSA. The CDR3 length is 16 residues. The junction had 3 bases not matched to a gene; V was cut back by 4 bases and J by 2 bases. The chain's CDR3 is CASSWGLAGTTDTQYF. The DNA for the CDR3 is TGTGCCAGCAGCTGGGGACTAGCGGGGACCACAGATACGCAGTATTTT.

This clone was seen once. The V gene is TRBV6-6, the J gene TRBJ1-5; D call uncertain. Trimming stripped 6 bases from V and 1 base from J, with 7 bases between. The CDR3 is 13 amino acids. Germline V gives CDR1 MNHNY, CDR2 SVGAGI (reference sequence). The CDR3 DNA reads TGTGCCAGCAGCCCGTCGAGCAATCAGCCCCAGCATTTT. Translation gives CASSPSSNQPQHF.

The rearrangement links TRBV30 to TRBJ2-3; TRBD1 matches 8 bases. This CDR3 has 14 residues. Per germline, CDR1 GTSNPN and CDR2 SVGIG (reference sequence). After removal of 3 bases from V and 5 bases from J, the junction contained 7 bases not matched to a gene. CDR3 amino acids: CAWSRAGGVDTQYF. For the CDR3, the DNA is TGTGCCTGGAGCCGGGCAGGGGGCGTAGATACGCAGTATTTT.